This TCR beta chain was recovered during a study of patients and donors after allogeneic stem cell transplantation. TCRdb re-derived calls from the RT-PCR reads in MiXCR, one entry per CDR3 protein. The table includes under 200,000 distinct CDR3 sequences, about 30% detected once. V was pared by 2 bases and J by 4 bases, with 4 bases between. The CDR3 length is 12 residues. From germline, CDR1 is SEHNR and CDR2 FQNEAQ (reference sequence). The sequencing input was blood, either unsorted or a sorted T cell fraction (not recorded which). The rearrangement joins TRBV7-9 to TRBJ2-3; D gene ambiguous. The sequence came from a human donor who was either an allogeneic HSCT recipient or a stem cell or donor lymphocyte infusion donor (not recorded which). It is not recorded whose cells these are; they may come from a transplant donor. Here the CDR3 reads CASSLMADTQYF. The CDR3 coding sequence is TGTGCCAGCAGCTTAATGGCAGATACGCAGTATTTT. The full variable domain, with the rest looked up from reference TRBV7-9 and TRBJ2-3, is DTGVSQNPRHKITKRGQNVTFRCDPISEHNRLYWYRQTLGQGPEFLTYFQNEAQLEKSRLLSDRFSAERPKGSFSTLEIQRTEQGDSAMYLCASSLMADTQYFGPGTRLTVL.